The clone carrying this T cell receptor (beta chain) was counted a few times. The antigen is unknown. The V and J ends lost 0 bases and 7 bases, in that order; junction bases with no gene match: 14. CDR1 LGHNA and CDR2 YNFKEQ come from the germline V gene. The CDR3 runs to 17 residues. TCRdb reprocessed the RT-PCR reads with MiXCR, giving one entry per CDR3 protein. The table records 530,000 or so distinct CDR3 sequences, 12% of them present only once. The data belong to a study of response to subunit inactivated influenza vaccine. Overall study results and limits: Researchers suggested that each seasonal influenza vaccination recruits few new T cells.

This chain links TRBV4-2 with TRBJ2-7; TRBD2 agrees at 8 bases. The clonotype comes from a man in his fifties who received an inactivated influenza vaccine. The input for sequencing was PBMCs from blood, taken on the day of vaccination. The DNA of the CDR3 is TGTGCCAGCAGCCAAGATTTCCCGGGAGGGCCGTGGGGAGAGCAGTACTTC. Amino acid sequence: CASSQDFPGGPWGEQYF.